The 13 T cell receptor beta chains presented below share a single source sample, sequenced in a study of identical twins. TCRdb recomputed calls from the 5' RACE reads with MiXCR, one row per CDR3 protein. The sample has approximately 190,000 distinct CDR3 sequences, more than 15% seen once; the top ten hold 40% to 45%. These data are also associated with another study on T cells expressing NK-cell markers.

Material: CD8+ T cells sorted from blood. Source of these receptors: a woman younger than 35 in good health.

The chain has TRBV4-2 and TRBJ2-6; D is uncertain. This CDR3 region has 15 residues. Germline CDR1 is LGHNA and CDR2 is YNFKEQ. Trimming took 4 bases from V and 0 from J, leaving 7 bases between them. CDR3 in DNA: TGTGCCAGCAGCCCCTCCGACTCTGGGGCCAACGTCCTGACTTTC. Amino acid sequence: CASSPSDSGANVLTF.

The chain couples TRBV12-3 or TRBV12-4 to TRBJ2-5; 11 positions match TRBD1. The CDR3 totals 15 residues. V trimming: 8 bases; J trimming: 5 bases; junction bases outside the gene matches: 10. The CDR3 bases are TGTGCCAGCCTGAGGACAGGGGGCTATCGGGAGACCCAGTACTTC. Its translation is CASLRTGGYRETQYF.

The table lists this clonotype with a count of one. V and J are TRBV20-1 and TRBJ2-5; D remains ambiguous. The length of the CDR3 is 14 residues. Germline V CDR1 and CDR2: DFQATT, SNEGSKA (reference sequence). Trimming shortened V by 0 bases and J by 0 bases, and 8 bases separated the two germline ends. The CDR3 protein is CSARDKGYQETQYF. DNA of the CDR3: TGCAGTGCTAGAGATAAGGGATACCAAGAGACCCAGTACTTC.

The chain combines TRBV12-3 or TRBV12-4 with TRBJ2-7; TRBD2 agrees at 9 bases. V was clipped by 4 bases and J by 2 bases; unmatched bases: 3. The CDR3 has 14 amino acids. The CDR3 DNA is TGTGCCAGCAGTTCTCGACTAGCGGCCTACGAGCAGTACTTC. This gives the protein CASSSRLAAYEQYF.

This clonotype appeared a few times. V gene TRBV4-1 combines with J gene TRBJ2-1; TRBD1 matches 8 bases. CDR1 MGHRA and CDR2 YSYEKL come from the germline V gene. The CDR3 is 14 amino acids. V was clipped by 2 bases and J by 5 bases; unmatched bases: 2. The CDR3 bases are TGCGCCAGCAGCCAACGGACAGGGAACAATGAGCAGTTCTTC. As protein: CASSQRTGNNEQFF.

This clonotype has more than one count but fewer than ten. The chain uses TRBV6-5 and TRBJ2-1; 7 positions match TRBD1. V lost 6 bases and J lost 12; bases outside the gene matches: 8. The germline V gene has CDR1 MNHEY and CDR2 SVGAGI. CDR3 length equals 12 residues. CDR3 coding DNA: TGTGCCAGCAGCAGTGGGACAGTCCGGCAGTTCTTC. Translating gives CASSSGTVRQFF.

This clonotype was observed a handful of times. The chain carries TRBV6-6 and TRBJ2-7; 7 positions agree with TRBD1. Germline trimming cut 8 bases from V and 4 bases from J; bases unmatched to any gene: 8. Germline V gives CDR1 MNHNY, CDR2 SVGAGI (reference sequence). The CDR3 is 13 amino acids. CDR3 residues: CASDEGASYEQYF. CDR3 nucleotide sequence: TGTGCCAGCGACGAGGGGGCCTCGTACGAGCAGTACTTC.

This clonotype appeared a few times. The genes are TRBV12-3 or TRBV12-4 and TRBJ2-1; D is unresolved. This CDR3 comprises 13 residues. Trimming shortened V by 7 bases and J by 0 bases, and 7 bases separated the two germline ends. In DNA form, the CDR3 reads TGTGCCAGCACCGGAGTCTCCTACAATGAGCAGTTCTTC. Translating it yields CASTGVSYNEQFF.

This clonotype has a count of ten or more. The chain has TRBV29-1 and TRBJ2-1; TRBD2 agrees at 7 bases. The junction had 4 bases not matched to a gene; V was cut back by 8 bases and J by 6 bases. The CDR3 is 11 amino acids. Germline V CDR1 and CDR2: SQVTM, ANQGSEA. The CDR3 DNA is TGCAGCCAGGGCGGGGGCAATGAGCAGTTCTTC. Its translation: CSQGGGNEQFF.

The rearrangement links TRBV12-3 or TRBV12-4 to TRBJ2-5; 7 bases fit TRBD2. The CDR3 covers 16 residues. J lost 2 bases, V lost 4 bases, and 10 bases had no gene match. CDR3 in amino acids: CASSSGFAGVQETQYF. DNA for the CDR3: TGTGCCAGCAGTTCAGGGTTCGCGGGGGTTCAAGAGACCCAGTACTTC.

This clonotype was recorded many times. The chain employs TRBV6-5 and TRBJ2-1, with 9 bases identical to TRBD2. With V trimmed by 2 bases and J by 9 bases, 5 bases remained unmatched. This CDR3 spans 14 amino acids. Germline V lookup: CDR1 MNHEY, CDR2 SVGAGI. The CDR3 coding sequence is TGTGCCAGCAGTTACGGGCTAGCGGGAAGTGAGCAGTTCTTC. Translation: CASSYGLAGSEQFF.

This clonotype was detected only a few times. This chain joins TRBV3-1 and TRBJ2-5; D might be TRBD2 (5 bases). Germline CDR1 reads LGHDT; CDR2 reads YNNKEL (reference sequence). This CDR3 contains 16 residues. Between the trimmed V and J ends, which lost 4 bases and 9 bases, there was a span of 24 bases. The CDR3 protein is CASSPSPLAGSRAQYF. In DNA, the CDR3 is TGTGCCAGCAGCCCCTCCCCCCTAGCCGGCTCAAGGGCCCAGTACTTC.

This clonotype came up a few times. This sequence joins TRBV2 and TRBJ2-5; D is perhaps TRBD1 (6 bases). Looked up from germline, CDR1 is SNHLY and CDR2 is FYNNEI. V gave up 7 bases and J gave up 3 bases, with 12 bases separating them. This CDR3 contains 13 residues. The DNA of the CDR3 is TGTGCCAGCAATTCGCCAGGGGAAGAGACCCAGTACTTC. Protein sequence: CASNSPGEETQYF. Filled out from reference TRBV2 and TRBJ2-5, the complete variable domain reads EPEVTQTPSHQVTQMGQEVILRCVPISNHLYFYWYRQILGQKVEFLVSFYNNEISEKSEIFDDQFSVERPDGSNFTLKIRSTKLEDSAMYFCASNSPGEETQYFGPGTRLLVL.